This TCR beta chain is drawn from a study of T cell repertoires in cytomegalovirus infection (dated by TCRdb to between 2018 and 2021). General notes on the study: The peptide stimulations were aimed at well-studied HLA-B-restricted epitopes as well as recently identified HLA-C-restricted CMV epitopes, whose presentation resists viral immunomodulation. Donor HLA type was relevant to the analysis, because carriage of CMV infection together with the matching HLA type was indicated by public TCR beta signatures. The paper's findings and limits, for the study overall: In both this cohort and an independent roughly 330-donor cohort, the cumulative frequency of public TCR beta family members distinguished carriers of CMV infection plus the relevant HLA type. The ex vivo response was dominated by HLA-C-restricted CMV-specific TCR beta clonotypes, and the single most frequent clonotype in two of eight donors was supplied by these HLA-C-restricted clonotypes.

The intended sense of this specimen's treatment or condition label: in vitro stimulation with specific CMV peptide epitopes to enrich CMV-specific T cells. The reads were generated on an Illumina HiSeq 1500. The public reads were reprocessed in TCRdb via fastp at Q25 and MiXCR, keeping in-frame beta chains. When rows share a CDR3 protein, they turn into one entry using the most common DNA and genes. For this sample the table gives 55,000 to 85,000 distinct CDR3 sequences, of which 20% were detected only once. Roughly two thirds of the sample is in the top ten clones. This clonotype was seen more than once but under ten times. Its target antigen remains unknown. No quality values exist for individual bases; no much larger clone is one base distant. This sequence was found in a human donor in good health (CMV status not recorded). Some clones in this sample may be carry-over from other donors' samples. The sequencing here drew on CD8+ T cells from cultured PBMCs, taken from culture after CMV antigen stimulation.

The sequence in DNA is TGTGCCAGCAGTTCTCGGGGGGACACTAATGAAAAACTGTTTTTT. It codes for CASSSRGDTNEKLFF. Recombination connected TRBV7-6 to TRBJ1-4; TRBD1 is possibly the D segment (5 matching bases). The CDR3 measures 15 amino acids from cysteine to phenylalanine. Here the CDR3 DNA is all that survives: 45 bases in frame from base 1. Via the germline V gene, CDR1 is SGHVS and CDR2 FNYEAQ. V and J are truncated by 6 bases and 2 bases respectively, leaving an intervening sequence of 13 bases.